The 8 T cell receptor beta chains below were found in one sample sequenced in a study of cytomegalovirus exposure and HLA in healthy donors (dated by TCRdb to about 2017). Preparation of the library involved the immunoSEQ multiplex PCR assay. For the multiplex PCR, a mixture combining 60 forward primers for TCR Vbeta segments and 13 reverse primers for TCR Jbeta segments was used. Imported from immuneACCESS, the table was reduced by TCRdb to in-frame sequences with V and J called. These copies leave out some clones; in studies compared against another copy, an unresolved V gene accounts for under half, and the cause of the remainder is not known. The sample table contains 210,000 or so clones; only one count was recorded for approximately 83% of them. The ten top clones hold roughly 0.71% of the sample. Specimen: PBMCs. These receptors were obtained from a boy aged 2 to 10 in good health and CMV-seronegative.

The CDR3 coding sequence is TGTGCCAGCAGATACCTCTCTTTTCCCACCTACGAGCAGTACTTC. Protein product: CASRYLSFPTYEQYF. The chain couples TRBV5-6 to TRBJ2-5; D gene unclear. The better agreement between TRBJ2-7 and the DNA end casts doubt on the J call. The length of the CDR3 is 15 residues. The germline V gene has CDR1 SGHDT and CDR2 YYEEEE.

The V and J genes are TRBV5-5 and TRBJ2-1; D is unresolved. V lost 0 bases, J lost 9 bases, and 7 bases lay in between. Per germline, CDR1 SGHKS and CDR2 YYEKEE (reference sequence). This CDR3 contains 12 residues. CDR3 protein: CASSLGLGEQFF. The CDR3 DNA reads as TGTGCCAGCAGCTTGGGACTGGGTGAGCAGTTCTTC.

The CDR3 DNA reads as TGTGCCAGCTCACCAAACACCAGGGGTTATAGCAATCAGCCCCAGCATTTT. Protein sequence: CASSPNTRGYSNQPQHF. The J gene is TRBJ1-5, the V gene TRBV18; possibly TRBD1 for D (6 bases). This CDR3 spans 17 amino acids. Germline loops: CDR1 KGHSH, CDR2 LQKENI. Trimming shortened V by 2 bases and J by 0 bases, and 14 bases separated the two germline ends.

This clone has more than one count but fewer than ten. The rearrangement links TRBV6-1 to TRBJ2-1, with 8 bases fitting TRBD1. The CDR3 covers 13 residues. The ends lost 7 bases at V and 5 bases at J; junction bases unmatched: 4. Per germline, CDR1 MNHNS and CDR2 SASEGT. The chain's CDR3 is CASIRGPNNEQFF. CDR3 bases: TGTGCCAGCATCAGGGGGCCCAACAATGAGCAGTTCTTC.

This clone has more than one count but fewer than ten. The chain employs TRBV7-6 and TRBJ2-1; D may be TRBD2 (5 bases). The CDR3 runs to 13 residues. Germline assignment: CDR1 SGHVS and CDR2 FNYEAQ. Between the trimmed V and J ends, which lost 1 base and 6 bases, there was a span of 7 bases. The CDR3 DNA reads as TGTGCCAGCAGCTTAGGGCTAGCCAATGAGCAGTTCTTC. Its translation is CASSLGLANEQFF.

The chain couples TRBV29-1 to TRBJ2-3, with TRBD2 as a possible D gene (5 bases). Germline V gives CDR1 SQVTM, CDR2 ANQGSEA. Trimming shortened V by 5 bases and J by 1 base, and 16 bases separated the two germline ends. The CDR3 totals 15 residues. CDR3 sequence: CSVPPSGRGTDTQYF. The DNA of the CDR3 is TGCAGCGTTCCTCCGAGCGGAAGGGGCACAGATACGCAGTATTTT.

This clone came up once. The chain is built from TRBV9 and TRBJ1-1; the D is unclear. This CDR3 spans 15 amino acids. Germline lookup yields CDR1 SGDLS and CDR2 YYNGEE. V was cut by 0 bases and J by 0 bases, with 9 bases left in between. CDR3 nucleotides: TGTGCCAGCAGCGTAGCGGGGTCCATGAACACTGAAGCTTTCTTT. The encoded protein is CASSVAGSMNTEAFF.

The chain links TRBV4-1 to TRBJ2-7, with a possible D match to TRBD1 (7 bases). V was trimmed by 3 bases and J by 3 bases, leaving 15 bases between them. The length of the CDR3 is 15 residues. Germline V gene sequence: CDR1 MGHRA, CDR2 YSYEKL. The CDR3 loop is CASSQAGQILYEQYF. Here the CDR3 DNA reads TGCGCCAGCAGCCAGGCGGGACAGATCCTCTACGAGCAGTACTTC.